This T cell receptor (beta chain) was obtained from a study of CXCR3-negative and CXCR3-positive naive CD8 T cells. Overall study context: Overall TRB read output was some 140 million, and each library contained about 1.5 +/- 0.3 million reads.

Per germline, CDR1 LGHDT and CDR2 YNNKEL (reference sequence). CDR3 length equals 17 residues. Every CD8+ T cell subset underwent triplicate sorting at under 350,000 cells apiece. Researchers prepared the TRB cDNA libraries using 5' RACE with UMI labels. TCRdb reprocessed the 5' RACE reads, with one entry per CDR3 protein and no DNA. The table for this sample gives some 8,000 distinct CDR3 sequences. According to its frequency, this clonotype is medium-sized (0.01 to 0.1%). Its target is not known. Overall study results and limits: In both naive subsets diversity was comparably high, whereas memory CD8+ cells showed much lower diversity. The TRB CDR3s that CXCR3-positive naive cells carried were more hydrophobic than those of CXCR3-negative naive cells.

The chain joins TRBV3-1 to TRBJ2-1; checking the TCRdb D call of TRBD2 is not possible without DNA. This sequence originates from a human donor in good health. Some clones in this sample may be carry-over from other donors' samples. Sequenced input: naive CXCR3- CD8+ T cells from blood. Subset here: CD45RO-CCR7+CD27+CD95- naive CD8+ T cells lacking CXCR3 (TNR3-). The CDR3 loop reads CASSQDREAGGPDEQFF.